This T cell receptor beta chain stems from a study of blood T cell repertoires in COVID-19. Across the study: The study drew acute and convalescent COVID-19 samples from the United States, Italy and Spain. T cells, B-cell-depleted T cells, or PBMCs provided the cDNA or gDNA that served as material.

Methods used by the authors: The assay estimated nucleated cells by amplifying reference gene primers. Measured with immunoSEQ multiplex PCR; TCRdb has only the in-frame clones, and not every one. The V and J calls and the clone size are those of that table, but D and trimming were determined from the DNA. The sample lists about 70,000 clones, roughly 76% seen once, with 20% in the top ten. Per the germline V gene, CDR1 is MNHNS and CDR2 is SASEGT. The CDR3 has 15 amino acids. Trimming took 0 bases from V and 5 from J, leaving 10 bases between them. This clone came up a few times. J is TRBJ1-4 and V is TRBV6-1; TRBD1 is a possible D gene (6 bases). Sequenced: peripheral blood. This receptor was identified in a woman between 70 and 85 years old with acute or convalescent COVID-19. The CDR3 reads CASSEAPTGNEKLFF. CDR3 DNA: TGTGCCAGCAGTGAAGCGCCTACAGGGAATGAAAAACTGTTTTTT.